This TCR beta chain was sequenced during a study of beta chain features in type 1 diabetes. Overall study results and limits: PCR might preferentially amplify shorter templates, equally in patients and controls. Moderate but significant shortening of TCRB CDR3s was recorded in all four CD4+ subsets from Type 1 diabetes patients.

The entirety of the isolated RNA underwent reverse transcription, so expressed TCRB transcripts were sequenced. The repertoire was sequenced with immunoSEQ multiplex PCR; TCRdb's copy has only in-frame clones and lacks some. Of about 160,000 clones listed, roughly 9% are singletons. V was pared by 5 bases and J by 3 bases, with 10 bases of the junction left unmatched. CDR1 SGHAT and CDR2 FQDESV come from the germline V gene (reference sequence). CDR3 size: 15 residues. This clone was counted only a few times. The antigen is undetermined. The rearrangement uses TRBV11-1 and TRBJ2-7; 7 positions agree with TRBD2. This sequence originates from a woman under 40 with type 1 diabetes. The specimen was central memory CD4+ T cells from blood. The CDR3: CASSPSGTADYEQYF. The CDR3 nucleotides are TGTGCCAGCAGCCCCAGCGGGACGGCGGACTACGAGCAGTACTTC.